Below, 26 T cell receptor beta chains from the same sample are listed, as sequenced in a study of breast tumors, draining lymph nodes, adjacent tissues. Breast cancer patients provided tissue from their axillary draining lymph nodes. TCRdb called the multiplex PCR reads again in MiXCR, with one record for every CDR3 protein. Among 100,000 or so distinct CDR3 sequences listed, 20% to 25% were seen once. Material: axillary lymph node tissue. These receptors were collected from a female donor with breast cancer. Some clones in this sample may be carry-over from other donors' samples.

The chain is built from TRBV30 and TRBJ1-6; D remains unclear. The ends were cut back, 3 bases at V and 8 bases at J, with 8 bases in the middle. Germline V lookup: CDR1 GTSNPN, CDR2 SVGIG (reference sequence). This CDR3 has 12 amino acids. The CDR3 nucleotides are TGTGCCTGGAGCGAGGACTATTCACCCCTCCACTTT. The encoded protein is CAWSEDYSPLHF.

CDR3 loop: CASSIQRGLFNEQFF. In DNA, the CDR3 is TGTGCCAGTAGTATACAGCGGGGTTTGTTCAATGAGCAGTTCTTC. This sequence joins TRBV19 and TRBJ2-1, with 7 bases matching TRBD2. CDR3 length equals 15 residues. V gave up 2 bases and J gave up 6 bases; unmatched junction bases: 7. Germline CDR1 LNHDA, CDR2 SQIVND (reference sequence).

This clonotype was observed many times. This rearrangement joins TRBV5-1 to TRBJ2-3; 12 bases agree with TRBD2. Germline CDR1 SGHRS, CDR2 YFSETQ. V lost 0 bases to trimming and J lost 6 bases; unmatched junction nucleotides: 5. This CDR3 spans 16 amino acids. As DNA, the CDR3 is TGCGCCAGCAGCTTGGCGACTAGCGGGAGTGTTGATACGCAGTATTTT. Its protein product is CASSLATSGSVDTQYF.

This clonotype has ten or more counts. J is TRBJ1-3 and V is TRBV10-2; D might be TRBD1 (6 bases). This CDR3 is 14 amino acids long. Germline-derived CDR1 and CDR2 are WSHSY and SAAADI. V gave up 2 bases and J gave up 3 bases, with 8 bases separating them. CDR3 bases: TGCGCCAGCAGTGAGGCAGGGGATGGAAACACCATATATTTT. Translation: CASSEAGDGNTIYF.

Ten or more counts support this clonotype. The chain carries TRBV6-5 and TRBJ2-7, with a possible D match to TRBD2 (6 bases). Germline loops: CDR1 MNHEY, CDR2 SVGAGI. The CDR3 is 15 residues long. The V and J ends lost 5 bases and 6 bases respectively, with 20 bases between them. The CDR3 DNA reads as TGTGCCAGCAGTAGGAGGGAGGAAGCAGGGCTCGAGCAGTACTTC. This gives the protein CASSRREEAGLEQYF.

A note on this clonotype: A read error may be the cause here, since a much bigger clone is one base away. V usage is TRBV5-1 and J usage is TRBJ2-1; D gene ambiguous. The CDR3 has 13 residues. Germline loops: CDR1 SGHRS, CDR2 YFSETQ. CDR3 sequence reads: CVSSLLVGNEQFF. CDR3 nucleotides: TGCGTCAGCAGCTTGTTGGTTGGCAATGAGCAGTTCTTC.

This clonotype has ten or more counts. The chain couples TRBV5-1 to TRBJ2-2; TRBD1 matches at 9 bases. The CDR3 consists of 16 residues. Germline lookup yields CDR1 SGHRS and CDR2 YFSETQ. V shed 0 bases, J shed 5 bases, and the junction held 5 bases outside the gene matches. The CDR3 sequence is CASSLEGTGLTGELFF. Here the CDR3 DNA reads TGCGCCAGCAGCTTGGAAGGGACAGGGTTAACCGGGGAGCTGTTTTTT.

This clonotype appeared many times. The V call is TRBV4-1, the J call TRBJ2-7; no definite D call. Between the trimmed V and J ends, which lost 0 bases and 0 bases, there was a span of 9 bases. The CDR3 consists of 15 residues. Germline CDR1 and CDR2: MGHRA and YSYEKL. Here the CDR3 reads CASSQESGSSYEQYF. The DNA of the CDR3 is TGCGCCAGCAGCCAAGAGTCCGGCAGCTCCTACGAGCAGTACTTC.

Details on this clonotype: A much bigger clone sits one base away, suggesting this may be a read error. The gene calls are TRBV27 and TRBJ2-7, with D possibly TRBD2 on 5 matching bases. The germline CDR1 and CDR2 sequences are MNHEY and SMNVEV (reference sequence). The CDR3 extends over 14 amino acids. V lost 4 bases and J lost 2, with 12 bases in between. The CDR3 protein is CASSSALAAYEQYF. The CDR3, as DNA: TGTGCCAGCAGTTCAGCGCTAGCAGCCTACGAGCAGTACTTC.

This rearrangement joins TRBV5-1 to TRBJ2-2; D remains ambiguous. In germline, CDR1 is SGHRS, CDR2 YFSETQ. V lost 3 bases to trimming and J lost 6 bases, with 9 bases between them. The CDR3 runs to 13 residues. This CDR3 reads CASSWNTAGELFF. Written as DNA, the CDR3 is TGCGCCAGCAGCTGGAACACCGCCGGGGAGCTGTTTTTT.

The chain combines TRBV9 with TRBJ2-2; D not certain. The ends were cut back, 0 bases at V and 1 base at J, with 4 bases in the middle. The CDR3 extends over 14 amino acids. From germline, CDR1 is SGDLS and CDR2 YYNGEE. The CDR3 is CASSVELNTGELFF. The CDR3 nucleotides read TGTGCCAGCAGCGTAGAACTGAACACCGGGGAGCTGTTTTTT.

Remarks on this clonotype: This may arise from a read error, as a much more abundant clone is one base away. Here the CDR3 DNA reads TGCAGTGCTCCTAGCGGGAGGGGGGGGGGTACGCAGTATTTT. Translating gives CSAPSGRGGGTQYF. This chain uses TRBV20-1 with TRBJ2-3; 12 nucleotides line up with TRBD2. Per germline, CDR1 DFQATT and CDR2 SNEGSKA (reference sequence). The CDR3 sequence is 14 residues long. Trimming cost V 5 bases and J 8 bases; bases outside gene matches: 8.

This clonotype was observed once. The chain employs TRBV7-9 and TRBJ2-4; tentatively, D is TRBD1 (5 bases). CDR3 length: 17 amino acids. Germline CDR1 reads SEHNR; CDR2 reads FQNEAQ (reference sequence). The V end was cut by 2 bases, the J end by 2 bases, with 16 bases between. CDR3 bases: TGTGCCAGCAGCTTACCCTCGACAGCCCTAACCAAAAACATTCAGTACTTC. This sequence encodes CASSLPSTALTKNIQYF.

The chain links TRBV28 to TRBJ2-7, with 7 bases aligning to TRBD1. The trim removed 3 bases at V and 6 bases at J, leaving 11 bases unmatched. Germline CDR1 reads MDHEN; CDR2 reads SYDVKM. This CDR3 has 15 amino acids. The CDR3 here is CASSFSSGGRGEQYF. CDR3 in DNA: TGTGCCAGCAGTTTTTCGTCAGGGGGTAGGGGCGAGCAGTACTTC. The complete variable domain, with remaining parts taken from reference TRBV28 and TRBJ2-7, reads DVKVTQSSRYLVKRTGEKVFLECVQDMDHENMFWYRQDPGLGLRLIYFSYDVKMKEKGDIPEGYSVSREKKERFSLILESASTNQTSMYLCASSFSSGGRGEQYFGPGTRLTVT.

This clonotype has at least ten counts. The V gene is TRBV9, the J gene TRBJ1-4; D perhaps matches TRBD1 (6 bases). This CDR3 is built from 15 residues. Trimming took 3 bases from V and 5 from J, leaving 14 bases between them. The germline gives CDR1 SGDLS, CDR2 YYNGEE. CDR3 DNA: TGTGCCAGCAGCGCCTCAGGGGCTGGGAATGAAAAACTGTTTTTT. It specifies CASSASGAGNEKLFF. Full variable domain (remainder filled in from reference TRBV9 and TRBJ1-4): DSGVTQTPKHLITATGQRVTLRCSPRSGDLSVYWYQQSLDQGLQFLIQYYNGEERAKGNILERFSAQQFPDLHSELNLSSLELGDSALYFCASSASGAGNEKLFFGSGTQLSVL.

Worth noting for this clonotype: A read error may explain this, as a much larger clone is one base away. The chain is built from TRBV5-4 and TRBJ2-3; TRBD2 matches at 8 bases. Germline V gene lookup returns CDR1 SGHNT and CDR2 YYREEE (reference sequence). After removal of 0 bases from V and 2 bases from J, the junction contained 5 bases not matched to a gene. This CDR3 is 16 amino acids long. The DNA for the CDR3 is TGTGCCAGCAGCTTGGCCAGGCGGGAGGACACAGATACGCAGTATTTT. Its protein is CASSLARREDTDTQYF.

Only one count was recorded for this clonotype. A much larger clone lies one base from this, so it may be a read error. This rearrangement joins TRBV18 to TRBJ2-7; D could derive from TRBD1 or TRBD2 (5 bases each). The germline gives CDR1 KGHSH, CDR2 LQKENI. This CDR3 comprises 14 residues. CDR3 sequence reads: CASSPGATSYGQYF. CDR3 nucleotide sequence: TGTGCCAGCTCACCCGGGGCCACGTCCTACGGGCAGTACTTC.

The chain recombines TRBV5-1 with TRBJ2-6; D is possibly TRBD1 (6 bases). V lost 1 base to trimming and J lost 4 bases, with 9 bases between them. The CDR3 runs 15 residues. Germline-derived CDR1 and CDR2 are SGHRS and YFSETQ. The CDR3 is CASSLTGSGANVLTF. The CDR3 bases are TGCGCCAGCAGCTTGACAGGGTCCGGGGCCAACGTCCTGACTTTC.

The chain carries TRBV12-3 or TRBV12-4 and TRBJ2-7, with 7 bases matching TRBD1. V shed 5 bases, J shed 0 bases, and the junction held 7 bases outside the gene matches. CDR3 length: 15 residues. This CDR3 is CASSPWGQRSYEQYF. The CDR3 DNA sequence: TGTGCCAGCAGTCCTTGGGGACAGCGCTCCTACGAGCAGTACTTC.

This clonotype occurred many times. The chain employs TRBV14 and TRBJ2-1; 9 positions agree with TRBD2. The V segment lost 1 base and the J segment 7 bases; nucleotides outside the gene matches: 17. Germline V CDR1 and CDR2: SGHDN, FVKESK. The CDR3 runs to 19 residues. The CDR3 sequence is CASSQASGRWQVGGNEQFF. The CDR3 DNA reads TGTGCCAGCAGCCAAGCGAGCGGGAGGTGGCAGGTAGGAGGAAATGAGCAGTTCTTC. Together with reference TRBV14 and TRBJ2-1, the CDR3 gives the full variable domain: EAGVTQFPSHSVIEKGQTVTLRCDPISGHDNLYWYRRVMGKEIKFLLHFVKESKQDESGMPNNRFLAERTGGTYSTLKVQPAELEDSGVYFCASSQASGRWQVGGNEQFFGPGTRLTVL.

This clonotype was counted ten times or more. The rearrangement links TRBV7-9 to TRBJ2-7; tentative D call: TRBD2 (7 bases). V was trimmed by 8 bases and J by 1 base, leaving 18 bases between them. This CDR3 spans 15 amino acids. Germline V CDR1 and CDR2: SEHNR, FQNEAQ (reference sequence). The DNA of the CDR3 is TGTGCCAGCGCTTCAGGGGCGGGAGTGTCCTACGAGCAGTACTTC. It translates to CASASGAGVSYEQYF.

The chain recombines TRBV28 with TRBJ2-5; D unclear. Per germline, CDR1 MDHEN and CDR2 SYDVKM. V lost 4 bases and J 2 bases, leaving 17 bases between the germline ends. This CDR3 spans 16 amino acids. CDR3 protein: CASSSLGKTVQETQYF. The CDR3 DNA is TGTGCCAGCAGTTCCCTGGGGAAAACGGTACAAGAGACCCAGTACTTC.

This clonotype appeared many times. J is TRBJ2-7 and V is TRBV5-1; 8 bases agree with TRBD1. V trimming: 4 bases; J trimming: 3 bases; junction bases outside the gene matches: 6. The CDR3 runs to 14 residues. Germline-derived CDR1 and CDR2 are SGHRS and YFSETQ. CDR3 in amino acids: CASSTTGELYEQYF. CDR3 coding DNA: TGCGCCAGCAGCACGACAGGGGAACTCTACGAGCAGTACTTC.

This clonotype was recorded many times. The genes are TRBV20-1 and TRBJ2-1; no firm D call. The germline V gene has CDR1 DFQATT and CDR2 SNEGSKA (reference sequence). V was cut by 0 bases and J by 1 base, with 10 bases left in between. This CDR3 contains 15 residues. The CDR3 region is CSARDGTVSYNEQFF. The CDR3 DNA reads TGCAGTGCTAGAGATGGAACAGTATCCTACAATGAGCAGTTCTTC.

V and J are TRBV7-9 and TRBJ1-2; 7 bases are a match to TRBD1. Trimming removed 1 base from V and 6 bases from J; junction bases left unmatched: 2. CDR1 SEHNR and CDR2 FQNEAQ come from the germline V gene (reference sequence). There are 13 residues in the CDR3. The CDR3 spells CASSLDQGDGYTF. Here the CDR3 DNA reads TGTGCCAGCAGCTTAGATCAGGGGGATGGCTACACCTTC.

As to this clonotype: This clone may be a read error of a much larger clone one base away. The chain combines TRBV5-6 with TRBJ1-3; D is perhaps TRBD1 (5 bases). Deletions cut 6 bases from V and 1 base from J, with 11 bases between. This CDR3 has 14 residues. Germline V gene lookup returns CDR1 SGHDT and CDR2 YYEEEE. DNA of the CDR3: TGTGCCAGCATCGCCCAGGGATCTGGAAACACCATATATTTT. Its protein product is CASIAQGSGNTIYF. Using reference TRBV5-6 and TRBJ1-3 for the parts outside the CDR3, the full variable domain is DAGVTQSPTHLIKTRGQQVTLRCSPKSGHDTVSWYQQALGQGPQFIFQYYEEEERQRGNFPDRFSGHQFPNYSSELNVNALLLGDSALYLCASIAQGSGNTIYFGEGSWLTVV.